The 10 T cell receptor beta chains given below trace back to one sample, sequenced in a study of blood T cell repertoires in COVID-19. Measured with immunoSEQ multiplex PCR; TCRdb has only the in-frame clones, and not every one. There are about 120,000 clones in the sample; 75% to 85% occur only once, and roughly 7.9% lies in the top ten. Sequencing used peripheral blood. These receptors were taken from a man between 65 and 85 years old with acute or convalescent COVID-19.

This clone has only one observation. The genes are TRBV5-1 and TRBJ1-3; possible D gene TRBD1, 5 bases. Trimming took 0 bases from V and 0 from J, leaving 10 bases between them. There are 16 residues in the CDR3. The germline gives CDR1 SGHRS, CDR2 YFSETQ. CDR3: CASSLGDSSSGNTIYF. In DNA form, the CDR3 reads TGCGCCAGCAGCTTGGGGGACTCTTCCTCTGGAAACACCATATATTTT.

This chain uses TRBV19 with TRBJ1-1, with 7 bases that match TRBD1. Looked up from germline, CDR1 is LNHDA and CDR2 is SQIVND (reference sequence). The length of the CDR3 is 14 residues. The CDR3 sequence: CATAHRGFSTEAFF. As DNA, the CDR3 is TGTGCTACCGCCCACAGGGGATTTAGCACTGAAGCTTTCTTT.

The chain recombines TRBV28 with TRBJ2-7, with TRBD2 identical over 14 bases. The germline V gene encodes CDR1 MDHEN and CDR2 SYDVKM. The length of the CDR3 is 16 residues. With V trimmed by 5 bases and J by 3 bases, 6 bases remained unmatched. CDR3 region: CASSIGTSGSNYEQYF. The CDR3 coding sequence is TGTGCCAGCAGTATAGGGACTAGCGGGAGTAACTACGAGCAGTACTTC.

The chain combines TRBV6-5 with TRBJ1-6; D not certain. V dropped 8 bases and J dropped 7 bases, with 12 bases sitting between them. CDR3 size: 13 residues. CDR1 is MNHEY, CDR2 SVGAGI, per germline. The CDR3, as DNA: TGTGCCAGCGTAGTAAATATGAATTCACCCCTCCACTTT. It translates to CASVVNMNSPLHF.

This clone was recorded a few times. The CDR3 coding sequence is TGTGCCAGCAGCCAACGCCGACAGGGGGCTGGGGCCAACGTCCTGACTTTC. This codes for CASSQRRQGAGANVLTF. The chain has TRBV4-2 and TRBJ2-6, with 9 bases identical to TRBD1. Germline V gives CDR1 LGHNA, CDR2 YNFKEQ. CDR3 size: 17 residues. The J segment lost 2 bases and the V segment lost 2 bases, leaving 4 bases of the junction unmatched.

V gene TRBV4-1 combines with J gene TRBJ2-1; D remains unclear. CDR3 size: 13 residues. V was pared by 0 bases and J by 12 bases, with 12 bases between. In germline, CDR1 is MGHRA, CDR2 YSYEKL. As DNA, the CDR3 is TGCGCCAGCAGCCAAGAACGGGTAGGTGGGCAGTTCTTC. It translates to CASSQERVGGQFF.

The chain joins TRBV28 to TRBJ2-7; a weak D match, TRBD2 (5 bases). The V and J ends lost 6 bases and 4 bases respectively, with 10 bases between them. Germline lookup yields CDR1 MDHEN and CDR2 SYDVKM. This CDR3 has 12 amino acids. CDR3 amino acids: CASSRGTYEQYF. As DNA, the CDR3 is TGTGCCAGCAGCCGGGGTACGTACGAGCAGTACTTC.

In its sample, this clone was seen a few times. The chain combines TRBV6-1 with TRBJ1-6, with 10 bases that match TRBD1. The CDR3 contains 16 residues. From germline, CDR1 is MNHNS and CDR2 SASEGT. Unmatched junction bases numbered 13, after V lost 6 bases and J lost 11 bases. This chain's CDR3 is CASRERDRGYTAPLHF. The CDR3 DNA sequence: TGTGCCAGCAGAGAAAGGGACAGGGGATATACGGCACCCCTCCACTTT.

This sequence joins TRBV11-3 and TRBJ2-1; 10 bases fit TRBD1. The CDR3 is 15 residues long. Per the germline V gene, CDR1 is SGHNT and CDR2 is YENEEA. With V trimmed by 6 bases and J by 7 bases, 9 bases remained unmatched. CDR3 residues: CASSYDRGRRNEQFF. DNA for the CDR3: TGTGCCAGCAGTTACGACAGGGGGCGACGAAATGAGCAGTTCTTC.

This chain joins TRBV7-8 and TRBJ2-4; TRBD1 matches at 7 bases. Losses at the gene ends were 6 bases for V and 5 bases for J; bases not matched to a gene: 7. CDR1 is SGHVS, CDR2 FQNEAQ, per germline. The CDR3 has 14 residues. The CDR3 protein is CASSRAGTENIQYF. The DNA for the CDR3 is TGTGCCAGCAGTCGCGCCGGGACAGAAAACATTCAGTACTTC.